This is a list of T cell receptor beta chains from one sample in a study of T-cell reconstitution after alpha-beta-depleted transplantation in children. MiXCR was run by TCRdb on the PCR reads, yielding one entry per CDR3 protein. The sample holds about 230,000 distinct CDR3 sequences, over 9.5% seen once. The input for sequencing was PBMCs from the stem cell graft donor, taken from the stem cell graft. The receptors stem from a human donor who donated a stem cell graft to a child with SCID. Both conserved end residues are part of each CDR3. D genes are given only for firm matches. The size of a clone is reported for some rows only, either as once, few or many, or as a class for expanded clones.

TRBV4-3	many	TRBJ1-1	.	TGCGCCAGCAGCCAAAAACACCAGGGGACTGAAGCTTTCTTT	CASSQKHQGTEAFF
TRBV5-1	.	TRBJ1-2	TRBD1	TGCGCCAGCAGCCCGACAGGGGCCGATGGCTACACCTTC	CASSPTGADGYTF
TRBV7-2	many	TRBJ2-1	.	TGTGCCAGCAGCAATCCCCCGGCGGGGTCGGATGAGCAGTTCTTC	CASSNPPAGSDEQFF
TRBV29-1	many	TRBJ1-4	TRBD1	TGCAGCGTTAAGACAGGGGCTAATGAAAAACTGTTTTTT	CSVKTGANEKLFF
TRBV6-1	many	TRBJ2-7	.	TGTGCCAGCAGTGTCCAGACTGATCTGGGGGAGCAGTACTTC	CASSVQTDLGEQYF
TRBV5-1	many	TRBJ1-1	.	TGCGCCAGCAGCTCTGGACAGATTGAAGCTTTCTTT	CASSSGQIEAFF
TRBV29-1	many	TRBJ1-2	.	TGCAGCTCCCTTGAGGCGGCAGACTATGGCTACACCTTC	CSSLEAADYGYTF
TRBV18	many	TRBJ1-5	.	TGTGCCAGCTCAGCCGTGGATCATCAGCCCCAGCATTTT	CASSAVDHQPQHF
TRBV2	many	TRBJ2-3	.	TGTGCCAGCAGGGGAGGAGATACGCAGTATTTT	CASRGGDTQYF
TRBV19	many	TRBJ2-1	.	TGTGCCAGTAGTATTGTGGGGGGGCCCTCCTACAATGAGCAGTTCTTC	CASSIVGGPSYNEQFF
TRBV4-3	many	TRBJ2-3	TRBD1	TGCGCCAGCAGCCAATCGCGGACAGGGGGGGACACAGATACGCAGTATTTT	CASSQSRTGGDTDTQYF
TRBV5-6	many	TRBJ1-1	.	TGTGCCAGCAGCCCCTTAGCGGGACGGTCGAACACTGAAGCTTTCTTT	CASSPLAGRSNTEAFF
TRBV10-3	many	TRBJ1-1	.	TGTGCCATCAGTGAGAGGGCAGCTGAAGCTTTCTTT	CAISERAAEAFF
TRBV21-1	many	TRBJ2-7	.	TGTGCCAGCAGCATCCGACAGGCAGGCTACGAGCAGTACTTC	CASSIRQAGYEQYF
TRBV20-1	many	TRBJ2-7	.	TGCAGTGCTAGATTGTCTGAGGGCGCTTACGAGCAGTACTTC	CSARLSEGAYEQYF
TRBV12-3/TRBV12-4	many	TRBJ1-4	.	TGTGCCAGCACCCTCAAGACAGGCCAGGGAGTGTATGAAAAACTGTTTTTT	CASTLKTGQGVYEKLFF